One T cell receptor (beta chain) is described in this entry. Its matching antigen is unknown. This sample was included in a study of OX40 agonist ivuxolimab in advanced cancers. Study-wide background: Two patients with cutaneous melanoma and one with hepatocellular carcinoma, three in total, showed partial responses. Study-level findings and limits: CD4+ T cells averaged fewer expanded clones than CD8+ T cells.

Germline V gives CDR1 LNHDA, CDR2 SQIVND (reference sequence). This CDR3 contains 13 residues. The V and J ends lost 5 bases and 7 bases respectively, with 12 bases between them. Assay: immunoSEQ multiplex PCR; the TCRdb copy retains only in-frame clones and omits some. The data show some 29,000 clones, around nine tenths seen once. Sequencing was performed on CD4+ or CD8+ T cells sorted from blood, taken in a trial of the OX40 agonist ivuxolimab. This sequence originates from an adult with an advanced solid tumor such as melanoma, head and neck, liver or kidney cancer. J is TRBJ1-5 and V is TRBV19; the D is unclear. CDR3 DNA sequence: TGTGCCAGTAGTTGGGGAGGGCACCAGCCCCAGCATTTT. It yields the protein CASSWGGHQPQHF.